Below, 24 T cell receptor beta chains from the same sample are listed, as sequenced in a study of T cell changes during pregnancy in multiple sclerosis. Assay: immunoSEQ multiplex PCR; the TCRdb copy retains only in-frame clones and omits some. The sample carries about 49,000 clones, around 95% recorded once. The sequencing here drew on CD8+ T cells from peripheral blood mononuclear cells, taken in the first trimester of pregnancy. Source of these receptors: a female donor with multiple sclerosis, enrolled in a pregnancy study.

The chain combines TRBV9 with TRBJ1-2; D might be TRBD1 (6 bases). This CDR3 is 14 amino acids long. Trimming took 3 bases from V and 4 from J, leaving 13 bases between them. Per the germline V gene, CDR1 is SGDLS and CDR2 is YYNGEE. The DNA of the CDR3 is TGTGCCAGCAGCGCCACCAGGGGTGGCTATGGCTACACCTTC. This codes for CASSATRGGYGYTF.

The chain links TRBV4-1 to TRBJ1-1; D gene uncertain. The CDR3 extends over 13 amino acids. V was clipped by 3 bases and J by 1 base, with 6 bases between them. The germline CDR1 and CDR2 sequences are MGHRA and YSYEKL. CDR3 nucleotide sequence: TGCGCCAGCAGCCATACAGCGAACACTGAAGCTTTCTTT. Translation: CASSHTANTEAFF.

This chain uses TRBV4-2 with TRBJ2-7; TRBD2 matches at 9 bases. From germline, CDR1 is LGHNA and CDR2 YNFKEQ. This CDR3 spans 23 amino acids. V lost 2 bases, J lost 0 bases, and 26 bases stayed unmatched. CDR3 loop: CASSQKLYVGLAGTTPHSYEQYF. The CDR3 DNA reads TGTGCCAGCAGCCAAAAATTATATGTTGGGCTAGCGGGAACAACCCCACACTCCTACGAGCAGTACTTC.

The J gene is TRBJ2-7, the V gene TRBV28; 9 bases fit TRBD2. The CDR3 runs 15 residues. V trimming: 1 base; J trimming: 6 bases; junction bases outside the gene matches: 7. Looked up from germline, CDR1 is MDHEN and CDR2 is SYDVKM. This chain's CDR3 is CASSLFAGGPLEQYF. CDR3 DNA: TGTGCCAGCAGTTTATTTGCGGGAGGGCCTCTCGAGCAGTACTTC.

As regards this clone: Other DNA sequences within the sample encode an identical CDR3. The chain uses TRBV5-6 and TRBJ2-2; D remains ambiguous. The CDR3 covers 14 residues. V was cut by 2 bases and J by 1 base, with 6 bases left in between. CDR1 is SGHDT, CDR2 YYEEEE, per germline. CDR3: CASSFTLNTGELFF. CDR3 coding DNA: TGTGCCAGCAGCTTTACATTGAACACCGGGGAGCTGTTTTTT.

This chain joins TRBV7-9 and TRBJ1-5; D remains unclear. Germline CDR1 SEHNR, CDR2 FQNEAQ (reference sequence). The CDR3 runs to 13 residues. Trimming left V 5 bases short and J 9 bases short, with 14 bases between. The DNA for the CDR3 is TGTGCCAGCAGCCAGATCGATCGTGGGCCCCAGCATTTT. Residues: CASSQIDRGPQHF.

Only one count was recorded for this clone. The chain's CDR3 is CASSATGGETYEQYF. The DNA of the CDR3 is TGTGCCAGCAGCGCCACAGGGGGTGAAACCTACGAGCAGTACTTC. The rearrangement joins TRBV7-2 to TRBJ2-7; 8 bases align to TRBD1. Unmatched junction bases numbered 8, after V lost 5 bases and J lost 2 bases. This CDR3 spans 15 amino acids. Germline CDR1 and CDR2: SGHTA and FQGNSA. The variable domain in full, with the rest retrieved from reference TRBV7-2 and TRBJ2-7, is GAGVSQSPSNKVTEKGKDVELRCDPISGHTALYWYRQSLGQGLEFLIYFQGNSAPDKSGLPSDRFSAERTGGSVSTLTIQRTQQEDSAVYLCASSATGGETYEQYFGPGTRLTVT.

The chain uses TRBV5-5 and TRBJ2-3; tentatively, D is TRBD1 (6 bases). The V and J ends lost 4 bases and 1 base respectively, with 13 bases between them. Per the germline V gene, CDR1 is SGHKS and CDR2 is YYEKEE (reference sequence). This CDR3 has 15 amino acids. The DNA for the CDR3 is TGTGCCAGCAGCATTCAGACAGGCGGCACAGATACGCAGTATTTT. This codes for CASSIQTGGTDTQYF.

The rearrangement uses TRBV7-9 and TRBJ2-5, with D perhaps matching TRBD1 (6 bases). This CDR3 comprises 13 residues. The V gene's germline CDR1 is SEHNR and CDR2 FQNEAQ (reference sequence). The V gene lost 4 bases and the J gene lost 4 bases, with 10 bases spanning the gap. The CDR3 loop reads CASSYFRGETQYF. The CDR3 DNA follows: TGTGCCAGCAGCTACTTCAGGGGAGAGACCCAGTACTTC.

This chain connects TRBV27 to TRBJ2-7; 7 nucleotides align to TRBD2. Germline V CDR1 and CDR2: MNHEY, SMNVEV (reference sequence). The CDR3 sequence is 14 residues long. The ends lost 4 bases at V and 4 bases at J; junction bases unmatched: 7. CDR3 DNA sequence: TGTGCCAGCAGTTCGGGACTACGAGCTTACGAGCAGTACTTC. Protein product: CASSSGLRAYEQYF.

The genes are TRBV9 and TRBJ2-7; D may be TRBD1 (5 bases). CDR1 SGDLS and CDR2 YYNGEE come from the germline V gene. Between the trimmed V and J ends, which lost 0 bases and 7 bases, there was a span of 11 bases. The CDR3 covers 13 residues. This chain's CDR3 is CASSVEQAGEQYF. The DNA for the CDR3 is TGTGCCAGCAGCGTAGAACAGGCTGGGGAGCAGTACTTC.

The rearrangement joins TRBV2 to TRBJ1-1; the D is unclear. Germline lookup yields CDR1 SNHLY and CDR2 FYNNEI. V dropped 2 bases and J dropped 6 bases, with 10 bases sitting between them. The CDR3 is 13 residues long. DNA of the CDR3: TGTGCCAGCAGTGAACGCCCGGTGGCTGAAGCTTTCTTT. Protein sequence: CASSERPVAEAFF. The complete variable domain, with remaining parts taken from reference TRBV2 and TRBJ1-1, reads EPEVTQTPSHQVTQMGQEVILRCVPISNHLYFYWYRQILGQKVEFLVSFYNNEISEKSEIFDDQFSVERPDGSNFTLKIRSTKLEDSAMYFCASSERPVAEAFFGQGTRLTVV.

The chain carries TRBV9 and TRBJ2-3; 8 positions match TRBD2. Germline loops: CDR1 SGDLS, CDR2 YYNGEE. This CDR3 is built from 16 residues. V was clipped by 5 bases and J by 1 base; unmatched bases: 9. The CDR3 loop reads CASSLSGRAGTDTQYF. As DNA, the CDR3 is TGTGCCAGCAGTCTCTCCGGGAGGGCTGGCACAGATACGCAGTATTTT.

The chain joins TRBV25-1 to TRBJ2-1; no clear D gene. The germline CDR1 and CDR2 sequences are MGHDK and SYGVNS. The V and J ends lost 5 bases and 0 bases respectively, with 14 bases between them. This CDR3 spans 16 amino acids. The CDR3, as DNA: TGTGCCAGCAGTAACGCCGGTTGGAGCTCCTACAATGAGCAGTTCTTC. This translates into CASSNAGWSSYNEQFF.

This rearrangement joins TRBV10-3 to TRBJ2-1; 13 bases are a match to TRBD2. The CDR3 is made up of 15 amino acids. The V and J ends lost 2 bases and 6 bases, in that order; junction bases with no gene match: 1. Germline CDR1 reads ENHRY; CDR2 reads SYGVKD. As DNA, the CDR3 is TGTGCCATCAGTGAGCGGACTAGCGGGAGCAATGAGCAGTTCTTC. This sequence encodes CAISERTSGSNEQFF.

The genes are TRBV9 and TRBJ1-1; D possibly corresponds to TRBD1 (6 bases). The V end was cut by 0 bases, the J end by 7 bases, with 19 bases between. This CDR3 has 16 residues. Germline lookup yields CDR1 SGDLS and CDR2 YYNGEE. CDR3 protein: CASSVGVRGGAGEAFF. CDR3 sequence (DNA): TGTGCCAGCAGCGTAGGAGTTCGGGGGGGGGCTGGTGAAGCTTTCTTT.

The chain joins TRBV4-1 to TRBJ2-1; 11 bases line up with TRBD2. The CDR3 spans 15 residues. Germline V gene sequence: CDR1 MGHRA, CDR2 YSYEKL. V lost 2 bases and J lost 8; bases outside the gene matches: 5. The CDR3: CASSQTSGSVDEQFF. DNA of the CDR3: TGCGCCAGCAGCCAAACTAGCGGGAGTGTCGATGAGCAGTTCTTC.

The gene calls are TRBV4-1 and TRBJ2-7; a possible D gene is TRBD2 (5 bases). In germline, CDR1 is MGHRA, CDR2 YSYEKL. Trimming left V 2 bases short and J 6 bases short, with 23 bases between. The CDR3 loop spans 17 amino acids. CDR3 sequence reads: CASSQSLLDGERGEQYF. The CDR3 DNA follows: TGCGCCAGCAGCCAAAGTTTACTGGACGGGGAAAGAGGCGAGCAGTACTTC.

On this clone: The junction departs from the called germline gene at one end, perhaps through a read error. The chain links TRBV7-9 to TRBJ1-2; maybe TRBD1 (5 bases). In germline, CDR1 is SEHNR, CDR2 FQNEAQ (reference sequence). The CDR3 has 16 amino acids. The CDR3 DNA is TGTGCCAGCAGTTTAGCGTCCAGGGCACGCAACTATGGCTACACCTTC. As protein: CASSLASRARNYGYTF.

J is TRBJ2-4 and V is TRBV13; D is possibly TRBD2 (6 bases). The CDR3 length is 17 residues. V was trimmed by 1 base and J by 0 bases, leaving 13 bases between them. The germline V gene encodes CDR1 PRHDT and CDR2 FYEKMQ (reference sequence). Here the CDR3 reads CASSLAGGGEAKNIQYF. The DNA of the CDR3 is TGTGCCAGCAGCTTAGCTGGTGGCGGGGAAGCCAAAAACATTCAGTACTTC.

The gene calls are TRBV29-1 and TRBJ2-2; 8 bases agree with TRBD1. CDR3 size: 12 residues. Germline V lookup: CDR1 SQVTM, CDR2 ANQGSEA. Germline trimming cut 7 bases from V and 10 bases from J; bases unmatched to any gene: 8. CDR3 sequence reads: CSGGQGATELFF. DNA for the CDR3: TGCAGCGGTGGTCAGGGGGCAACGGAGCTGTTTTTT.

The gene calls are TRBV27 and TRBJ2-1; 7 positions match TRBD1. Per the germline V gene, CDR1 is MNHEY and CDR2 is SMNVEV (reference sequence). Trimming cost V 3 bases and J 7 bases; bases outside gene matches: 6. CDR3 length equals 14 residues. For the CDR3, the DNA is TGTGCCAGCAGTTTTATCTCGACAGGGAATGAGCAGTTCTTC. Translated, it gives CASSFISTGNEQFF.

In DNA, the CDR3 is TGTGCCAGCTCACCTTGGGGAGGGGACAGGGCGAACGAGCAGTACTTC. Translating gives CASSPWGGDRANEQYF. The chain couples TRBV18 to TRBJ2-7; TRBD1 matches at 9 bases. CDR3 length: 16 residues. Germline values: CDR1 KGHSH, CDR2 LQKENI. V lost 3 bases and J lost 5; bases outside the gene matches: 11.

The chain employs TRBV27 and TRBJ2-5; 12 bases match TRBD2. CDR1 is MNHEY, CDR2 SMNVEV, per germline (reference sequence). The J segment lost 1 base and the V segment lost 7 bases, leaving 7 bases of the junction unmatched. This CDR3 spans 16 amino acids. The CDR3 reads CASKTGLAGTQETQYF. The CDR3 DNA is TGTGCCAGCAAAACCGGACTAGCGGGAACCCAAGAGACCCAGTACTTC.